This is a list of T cell receptor beta chains from one sample in a study of long-term antiretroviral therapy in people with HIV. Clones were sequenced by immunoSEQ multiplex PCR, and TCRdb holds only the in-frame ones, with some missing. The table includes approximately 31,000 clones, more than 60% detected once. The sample here was unsorted PBMCs, taken 3.1 years after starting antiretroviral therapy. The origin of the receptors is a woman aged 45-65 years with HIV. Both conserved end residues are part of each CDR3. A D gene is named only where the DNA matches it firmly. Clone size appears in some rows only: once, few, many, or a class for an expanded clone.

length	V	J	D	size	DNA	CDR3
15	TRBV25-1	TRBJ1-1	NA	NA	TGTGCCAGCAGTGATTTTCGGAATCTAAACACTGAAGCTTTCTTT	CASSDFRNLNTEAFF
13	TRBV6-5	TRBJ2-5	TRBD1	NA	TGTGCCAGCAACACTCCAGGGGGCGAGACCCAGTACTTC	CASNTPGGETQYF
17	TRBV5-6	TRBJ2-1	TRBD1	NA	TGTGCCAGCAGCTTGGCCGTCCGGGACAGGGGGCGAGGTGAGCAGTTCTTC	CASSLAVRDRGRGEQFF
14	TRBV13	TRBJ2-1	TRBD2	NA	TGTGCCAGCAGCCCTCCCGGGACTAGGGTCGAGCAGTTCTTC	CASSPPGTRVEQFF
11	TRBV19	TRBJ2-7	TRBD1	NA	TGTGCCTGCTTCAAGACATGGGACAGCCCTTTC	CACFKTWDSPF
14	TRBV28	TRBJ2-1	NA	few	TGTGCCAGCAGTTTATCAGGGACCGACAATGAGCAGTTCTTC	CASSLSGTDNEQFF
17	TRBV27	TRBJ2-1	NA	NA	TGTGCCAGCACCTCGACCGACGGATGGAGGTCCTACAATGAGCAGTTCTTC	CASTSTDGWRSYNEQFF
13	TRBV19	TRBJ1-2	NA	once	TGTGCCAGTAGGGGGACTTCTAACTATGGCTACACCTTC	CASRGTSNYGYTF
13	TRBV7-2	TRBJ2-4	NA	few	TGTGCCAGCAGCTTATCTTCTATAGGAGTTGAGTACTTC	CASSLSSIGVEYF
15	TRBV30	TRBJ2-5	NA	NA	TGTGCCTGGAGTATGAGCTGGGACACCCAAGAGACCCAGTACTTC	CAWSMSWDTQETQYF
16	TRBV2	TRBJ1-2	NA	few	TGTGCCAGCAGTGATTTCCCCCAGGCCTCCTCCTATGGCTACACCTTC	CASSDFPQASSYGYTF
15	TRBV6-6	TRBJ1-5	TRBD1	few	TGTGCCAGCAGTTCAACCGGGACAGGGGAGCAGCCCCAGCATTTT	CASSSTGTGEQPQHF
16	TRBV30	TRBJ1-6	NA	NA	TGTGCCTGGAGTGGTTTCGGAACCTCCTATAATTCACCCCTCCACTTT	CAWSGFGTSYNSPLHF
16	TRBV21-1	TRBJ1-2	NA	NA	TGTGCCAGCAGCAAAGGGGACAGGCATAATCCCTATGGCTACACCTTC	CASSKGDRHNPYGYTF
15	TRBV25-1	TRBJ2-3	NA	NA	TGTGCCAGCAGTGTTTGGGACCTTGTGGAAGATACGCAGTATTTT	CASSVWDLVEDTQYF
16	TRBV11-2	TRBJ2-1	TRBD1	NA	TGTGCCAGCAGCTTAGATCTGCACAGGGGGTACAATGAGCAGTTCTTC	CASSLDLHRGYNEQFF
13	TRBV14	TRBJ2-3	NA	NA	TGTGCCAGCAGCCTATTCGTTCTCGATACGCAGTATTTT	CASSLFVLDTQYF
15	TRBV5-4	TRBJ2-1	NA	NA	TGTGCCAGCAGCGGTGGACCCCTCCTTAGCAATGAGCAGTTCTTC	CASSGGPLLSNEQFF
13	TRBV6-5	TRBJ2-7	NA	NA	TGTGCCAGCAGTTACGCAGGGGCCTACGAGCAGTACTTC	CASSYAGAYEQYF
15	TRBV27	TRBJ2-1	TRBD1	NA	TGTGCCAGCAGTTTAACGGGACAGAGCTTGTATGAGCAGTTCTTC	CASSLTGQSLYEQFF
14	TRBV5-1	TRBJ1-1	NA	NA	TGCGCCAGCAGCTCAGGGTACGGGGACACTGAAGCTTTCTTT	CASSSGYGDTEAFF
15	TRBV9	TRBJ2-2	TRBD2	few	TGTGCCAGTAAAGGCGGGGGGAGTTTCACCGGGGAGCTGTTTTTT	CASKGGGSFTGELFF
13	TRBV10-2	TRBJ1-3	NA	NA	TGCGCCAGCAGTAAACTGGTGAGCGGCACCATATATTTT	CASSKLVSGTIYF
17	TRBV5-1	TRBJ2-3	TRBD1	once	TGCGCCAGCAGCTTGGGGCACCGGGACAGGGCAACAGATACGCAGTATTTT	CASSLGHRDRATDTQYF
13	TRBV13	TRBJ1-2	NA	NA	TGTGCCAGCAGCCGTGGGACTAACTATGGCTACACCTTC	CASSRGTNYGYTF
16	TRBV4-1	TRBJ1-3	NA	NA	TGCGCCAGCAGCCAAGTCATAGGTATCTCTGGAAACACCATATATTTT	CASSQVIGISGNTIYF
17	TRBV5-1	TRBJ2-3	TRBD2	once	TGCGCCAGCAGCTTGGCCAGGGCGGGGGGGGCCACAGATACGCAGTATTTT	CASSLARAGGATDTQYF
18	TRBV14	TRBJ1-2	NA	NA	TGTGCCAGCAGCCCCCCCGTGTGGGGACCGAACTATAACTATGGCTACACCTTC	CASSPPVWGPNYNYGYTF
15	TRBV30	TRBJ1-5	NA	once	TGTGCCTGGAGCCATGGCACAGCTATACATCAGCCCCAGCATTTT	CAWSHGTAIHQPQHF
13	TRBV18	TRBJ1-4	NA	NA	TGTGCCAGCTCACCGGCGGATTCTGGGAAACTGTTTTTT	CASSPADSGKLFF
13	TRBV19	TRBJ1-4	NA	NA	TGTGCCAGTAGTATCACGGTTAATGAAAAACTGTTTTTT	CASSITVNEKLFF
14	TRBV5-1	TRBJ2-3	NA	NA	TGCGCCAGCAGGGGTTCCACTAGCACAGATACGCAGTATTTT	CASRGSTSTDTQYF
19	TRBV27	TRBJ1-6	TRBD1	NA	TGTGCCAGCAGTTTATACCCGCCGGACAGGGCTAGCGGAGGATCACCCCTCCACTTT	CASSLYPPDRASGGSPLHF
15	TRBV9	TRBJ2-3	TRBD1	NA	TGTGCCAGCAGCGCCTTGACAGGGGTCACAGATACGCAGTATTTT	CASSALTGVTDTQYF
11	TRBV14	TRBJ2-3	NA	NA	TGTGCCAGCAGCCAAGGTGTTACGCAGTATTTT	CASSQGVTQYF
17	TRBV21-1	TRBJ2-2	NA	NA	TGTGCCAGCAGCAAAGATCTAGTGGATGTTTGGGGCGGGGAGCTGTTTTTT	CASSKDLVDVWGGELFF
13	TRBV30	TRBJ2-7	NA	NA	TGTGCCTGGAACCTTCAGGCGGGATCCGAGCAGTACTTC	CAWNLQAGSEQYF
15	TRBV19	TRBJ1-5	NA	NA	TGTGCCAGCAAGCTCGCCAGGACGGCGAATCAGCCCCAGCATTTT	CASKLARTANQPQHF
14	TRBV27	TRBJ2-1	NA	NA	TGTGCCAGCGTGGGAACAGGGACAAACAATGAGCAGTTCTTC	CASVGTGTNNEQFF
17	TRBV5-5	TRBJ2-3	NA	NA	TGTGCCAGCAGCGGAGTGGGGGGGCGGACTAGCACAGATACGCAGTATTTT	CASSGVGGRTSTDTQYF
15	TRBV5-6	TRBJ1-3	NA	NA	TGTGCCAGCAGCTCTTTCAGGGGATATGGAAACACCATATATTTT	CASSSFRGYGNTIYF
14	TRBV6-5	TRBJ1-2	NA	NA	TGTGCCAGCAGTGCCACGGGGGCAGACTATGGCTACACCTTC	CASSATGADYGYTF
11	TRBV23-1	TRBJ1-3	NA	NA	TGCGCCACTGCTAGGGAGAAGTCCATATATTTT	CATAREKSIYF
18	TRBV7-9	TRBJ1-2	TRBD1	NA	TGTGCCAGCAGCACAGAAACAGGACAGGGGGGAGGGTCGCGCGGCTACACCTTC	CASSTETGQGGGSRGYTF
12	TRBV5-6	TRBJ1-4	NA	NA	TGTGCCAGCAGCTTGCGGGCCGGGGAGGATTTTTTT	CASSLRAGEDFF
15	TRBV9	TRBJ2-2	NA	NA	TGTGCCAGCAGCGTAGCGGGGGTGCGCACCGGGGAGCTGTTTTTT	CASSVAGVRTGELFF
15	TRBV19	TRBJ1-5	TRBD1	NA	TGTGCCAGTAGCGCCGCCGGGACAGAGAATCAGCCCCAGCATTTT	CASSAAGTENQPQHF
13	TRBV5-1	TRBJ1-6	NA	few	TGCGCCAGCAGCTTGGAGGGGAATTCACCCCTCCACTTT	CASSLEGNSPLHF
15	TRBV2	TRBJ1-2	TRBD1	NA	TGTGCCAGCAGTCCCTGGCAGGGGGCGAACTATGGCTACACCTTC	CASSPWQGANYGYTF
15	TRBV5-1	TRBJ2-7	NA	NA	TGCGCCAGCAGCTGGGGGGCGGCGACCTCCTACGAGCAGTACTTC	CASSWGAATSYEQYF
16	TRBV6-1	TRBJ2-7	TRBD2	NA	TGTGCCAGCAGTGATCGTAGGGGAGGGGTTCCCTACGAGCAGTACTTC	CASSDRRGGVPYEQYF
16	TRBV19	TRBJ1-6	NA	NA	TGTGCCAGTAGAGAGACGGTTAGCTCCTATAATTCACCCCTCCACTTT	CASRETVSSYNSPLHF
15	TRBV11-1	TRBJ2-3	TRBD2	NA	TGTGCCAGCAGCCGAGCGGGGGCCATCACAGATACGCAGTATTTT	CASSRAGAITDTQYF
15	TRBV11-3	TRBJ2-3	TRBD1	once	TGTGCCAGCAGCACGACAGGGATTAGCACAGATACGCAGTATTTT	CASSTTGISTDTQYF
16	TRBV6-1	TRBJ2-2	NA	NA	TGTGCCAGCAGTGAAGGTGTCCTCTTAAACACCGGGGAGCTGTTTTTT	CASSEGVLLNTGELFF
12	TRBV5-1	TRBJ2-1	NA	NA	TGCGCCAGCAGACAGGGAGACAATGAGCAGTTCTTC	CASRQGDNEQFF
14	TRBV27	TRBJ2-1	NA	NA	TGTGCCAGCAGTCGAGGGGTATCCTACAATGAGCAGTTCTTC	CASSRGVSYNEQFF
12	TRBV4-1	TRBJ1-2	NA	few	TGCGCCAGCAGCCAACAGCCCTATGGCTACACCTTC	CASSQQPYGYTF